This TCR beta chain emerged from a study of shared clonotypes between healthy human individuals. General study findings and limits: In several donors, around 4.8% of naive CD4 clonotypes appeared in common.

Comment on this clone: Its specificity is not known.

Germline CDR1 reads MNHEY; CDR2 reads SVGAGI. The CDR3 sequence is 15 residues long. Clones were read by immunoSEQ multiplex PCR, and TCRdb kept only the in-frame ones, dropping some. The table has 150,000 to 200,000 clones, about 93% seen once. V usage is TRBV6-5 and J usage is TRBJ2-5, with 7 bases matching TRBD1. TRBJ2-7 explains the end of the DNA better; the J call may be wrong. The source material was naive CD4+ T cells sorted from blood. The subset was: CD45RA+ positively selected. The source of this sequence is a woman aged 25 to 45 in good health. Here the CDR3 reads CASSYDRAISREQYF. In nucleotides, the CDR3 is TGTGCCAGCAGTTACGACAGGGCCATTTCTCGCGAGCAGTACTTC.